This TCR beta chain came from a study of T cells after yellow fever vaccination (dated by TCRdb to about 2019). At the level of the whole study: The SMART-Seq v4 Ultra Low Input RNA kit was used to prepare libraries from fractions with low cell numbers. Bulk TCR alpha and beta repertoires were sequenced longitudinally to track T-cell clones before and after primary and booster YFV17D yellow fever vaccination. Two healthy male donors, one aged 18 to 29 and one aged 30 to 40 years, made up the cohort. Blood was drawn at multiple timepoints before and after primary and secondary immunization, with bulk PBMC replicates and cell subsets isolated. What the research found in general, with its limitations: A small share of clonotypes was detected in both CD4 and CD8 compartments, with the overlap likely arising from convergent recombination. Because abundant contaminating clonotypes from the bulk population could be contained in FACS-sorted repertoires, computational filtering was required. After the booster, most clones that had expanded after primary vaccination were detected again (roughly 95% of CD4 and more than 85% of CD8), suggesting broad maintenance of memory. Because only two donors were included in the study, the extent to which the findings can be generalized is limited. The secondary T-cell response was found to be weaker but faster than the primary response, with a peak reached on day 5 rather than on day 15.

The meaning of the sample's treatment or condition label: live attenuated yellow fever vaccine strain. At every blood-draw timepoint, two biological replicates of bulk PBMCs were collected. A standard Ficoll-Paque protocol was used to isolate PBMCs from peripheral blood. RNA was extracted with TriZol from bulk PBMCs, CD4 and CD8 fractions, and dextramer-positive and dextramer-negative fractions. This clonotype has at least ten counts. Its antigen is not yet known. One base away there is no much larger clone; base qualities are not given. Instrument used: Illumina NovaSeq 6000. Synthesis of TCR cDNA relied on 5'RACE template switching, a step that introduced a universal primer site along with unique molecular identifiers. Priming of cDNA synthesis was performed from both the TCR alpha and TCR beta constant segments. Library amplification involved two PCR steps, and the second step added sample barcodes and sequencing adapters. Sequencing of libraries was done on Illumina HiSeq 2500 (2x100 bp) or NovaSeq (2x150 bp). The paper's data handling went like this. Demultiplexing of reads and collapsing into UMI consensus sequences were performed with MIGEC, and V(D)J alignment was carried out with MiXCR. Vaccine-responding clonotypes were identified with edgeR using replicate PBMC samples, with FDR below 0.01 and a log2 fold change above 5 up to day 15 being required. Bulk clonotypes were assigned CD4 or CD8 identity according to which sequenced CD4 or CD8 repertoire held them at higher abundance. Using fastp at Q25 and MiXCR, TCRdb reprocessed the public reads and kept productive beta chains. Each CDR3 protein appears once, grouped with its most common genes and DNA. The V and J calls here are based on TCRdb, not the publication. Within this sample are about 250,000 distinct CDR3 sequences, with about 3.7% of them counted one time only. The ten largest clonotypes hold around 19% of the sample.

V is pared back by 5 bases and J by 6 bases, with 16 bases lying between the germline termini. The CDR3 runs 15 residues from the cysteine to the phenylalanine. Kept here is only the CDR3 DNA, which spans 45 bases and is read in frame from base 1. The chain is encoded by TRBV12-3 or TRBV12-4 joined to TRBJ2-2, with the D segment possibly TRBD1 or TRBD2, each aligning over 7 bases. This TCR came from a man aged 18 to 29 who received the YFV17D yellow fever vaccine. Sequenced here: PBMCs, sampled 15 days after the yellow fever booster vaccination. CDR3 sequence: CASSPLGGGPGELFF. In nucleotides, the sequence is TGTGCCAGCAGTCCCCTGGGAGGGGGCCCCGGGGAGCTGTTTTTT.